This is a list of T cell receptor beta chains from one sample in a study of T cell responses to AZD1222 COVID-19 vaccine. Only in-frame clones appear in the TCRdb table, and some are missing; sequencing was by immunoSEQ multiplex PCR. The sample includes about 140,000 clones, approximately 90% of them seen just once. Specimen: peripheral blood, collected on day 0 of AZD1222 vaccination. The receptors come from an adult in good health. The CDR3 runs from the conserved cysteine through the conserved F or W. The order of the fields is V gene, D gene, CDR3 protein. The D gene is left open where the match is weak.

TRBV28 | . | CASSWGSVRGETQYF
TRBV5-1 | . | CASSLTRGGTEAFF
TRBV20-1 | . | CSASTGGGESPLHF
TRBV18 | TRBD1 | CASSPGQGALGYTF
TRBV29-1 | . | CSVEAQQGNEQFF
TRBV10-1 | TRBD1 | CASRGTGGTEAFF
TRBV7-2 | . | CASSLAWGVTEAFF
TRBV19 | . | CASSGTSQETQYF
TRBV11-2 | . | CASSFRGVGPAMGTEAFF
TRBV15 | . | CATSRDIAVYEQYF
TRBV6-2/TRBV6-3 | TRBD2 | CASSYSGGRALGTYNEQFF
TRBV7-8 | . | CASSLGGVQGDEQYF
TRBV28 | TRBD1 | CASTDTGGAEAFF
TRBV11-2 | . | CASSPNAAGSYEQYF
TRBV7-3 | . | CASSLSRLGGTDTQYF
TRBV29-1 | . | CSVARGSDSGNTIYF
TRBV19 | . | CATRPGAQETQYF
TRBV6-6 | TRBD1 | CASSSLGQGIYGYTF
TRBV7-3 | . | CASSLEGPPSPLHF
TRBV27 | TRBD2 | CASSFRTSGTNEQFF
TRBV2 | . | CASSPAGNTEAFF
TRBV6-5 | TRBD2 | CASGRGRANTGELFF
TRBV6-6 | TRBD1 | CASTDRGSSYEQYF
TRBV7-9 | . | CASSLGGWKNNSPLHF
TRBV9 | . | CASSGRVTGMDEKLFF
TRBV6-2/TRBV6-3 | . | CASSYTPRRGPNNEQFF
TRBV6-5 | . | CASSYNSRTYEQYF
TRBV6-1 | . | CASSEPFRGNEQFF
TRBV18 | TRBD1 | CASSPSYRGNTEAFF
TRBV15 | TRBD1 | CATSRGTGNTEAFF
TRBV5-6 | TRBD2 | CASSLAGTRQETQYF
TRBV7-6 | TRBD2 | CASRLTSGGAGSYNEQFF
TRBV7-3 | TRBD2 | CASSFTSANNNEQFF
TRBV7-3 | TRBD1 | CASSQGTGIDSPLHF
TRBV5-6 | TRBD1 | CASSWDRVEIVF
TRBV6-4 | TRBD2 | CASSAGGGDQETQYF
TRBV12-5 | . | CASGDTNTGELFF
TRBV18 | . | CASSPLRGADYEQYF
TRBV30 | TRBD1 | CATARTGLSYEQYF
TRBV7-9 | . | CASSLGGPSLEQYF
TRBV4-1 | . | CASSQDTGLYNEQFF
TRBV5-6 | TRBD2 | CASSFRSGGADTQYF
TRBV11-1 | . | CASSLEGLGETQYF
TRBV6-5 | . | CASSPSPSGANVLTF
TRBV7-9 | . | CASSLEGEPNQPQHF
TRBV19 | . | CASRGDLGQFF
TRBV28 | . | CASSPLRNQPQHF
TRBV10-3 | . | CAISESTTEFVKTSTDTQYF
TRBV7-2 | . | CASSFSGGAVTGELFF
TRBV7-2 | TRBD1 | CASSLPGGYGYTF
TRBV28 | . | CASRGPGPSNSPLHF
TRBV27 | . | CASSFRGGYGYTF